The sequence of this T cell receptor beta chain was determined in a study of preoperative IRX-2 immunotherapy in early breast cancer. Clones were sequenced by immunoSEQ multiplex PCR, and TCRdb holds only the in-frame ones, with some missing. The sample includes 25,000 to 30,000 clones, about four fifths of them seen just once. Trimming pared 5 bases from V and 8 bases from J, leaving 15 bases between. CDR1 and CDR2 from the germline V gene are GTSNPN and SVGIG (reference sequence). This CDR3 has 13 residues. This clone was counted once. Treatment in this sample: preoperative locoregional IRX-2 cytokine immunotherapy.

Sample collection was performed from a patient treated with IRX-2 immunotherapy. The sequence came from a human donor with breast cancer. The genes are TRBV30 and TRBJ1-4; tentatively, D is TRBD1 (5 bases). CDR3 in DNA: TGTGCCTGGCGAGGGGATGTGATAGAAAAACTGTTTTTT. Translation: CAWRGDVIEKLFF.